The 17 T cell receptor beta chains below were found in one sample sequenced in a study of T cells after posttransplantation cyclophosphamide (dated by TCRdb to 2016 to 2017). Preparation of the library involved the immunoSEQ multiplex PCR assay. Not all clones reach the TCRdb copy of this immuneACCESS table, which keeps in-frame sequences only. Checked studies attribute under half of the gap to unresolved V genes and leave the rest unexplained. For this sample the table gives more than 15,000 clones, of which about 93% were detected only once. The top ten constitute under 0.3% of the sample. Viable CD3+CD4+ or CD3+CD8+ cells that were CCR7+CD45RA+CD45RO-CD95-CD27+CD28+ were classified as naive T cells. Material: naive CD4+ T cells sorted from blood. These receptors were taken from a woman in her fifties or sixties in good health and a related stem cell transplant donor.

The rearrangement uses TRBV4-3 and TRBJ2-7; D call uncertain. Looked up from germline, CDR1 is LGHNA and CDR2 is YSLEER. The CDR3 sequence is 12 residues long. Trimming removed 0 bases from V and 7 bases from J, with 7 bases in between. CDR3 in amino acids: CASSQDRREQYF. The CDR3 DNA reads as TGCGCCAGCAGCCAAGATCGTCGGGAGCAGTACTTC.

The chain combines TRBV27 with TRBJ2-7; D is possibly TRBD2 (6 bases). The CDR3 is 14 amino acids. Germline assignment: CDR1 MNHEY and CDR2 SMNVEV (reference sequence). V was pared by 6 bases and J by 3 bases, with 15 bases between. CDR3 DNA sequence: TGTGCCAGCAGCCGCCGCGGGGACCACTACGAGCAGTACTTC. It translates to CASSRRGDHYEQYF.

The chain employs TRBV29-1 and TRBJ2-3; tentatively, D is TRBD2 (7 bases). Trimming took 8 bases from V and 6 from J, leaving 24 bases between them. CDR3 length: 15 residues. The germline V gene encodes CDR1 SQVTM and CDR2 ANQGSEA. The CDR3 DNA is TGCAGCTCCAAGGGGGGGTTTCTCGGTTACGATACGCAGTATTTT. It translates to CSSKGGFLGYDTQYF.

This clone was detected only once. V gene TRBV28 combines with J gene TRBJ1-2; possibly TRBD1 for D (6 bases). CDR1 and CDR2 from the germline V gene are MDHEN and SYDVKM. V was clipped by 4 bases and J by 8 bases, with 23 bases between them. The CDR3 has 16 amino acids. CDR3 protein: CASSSLPPGGRGGYTF. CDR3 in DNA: TGTGCCAGCAGTTCCCTCCCCCCCGGGGGGCGCGGAGGCTACACCTTC.

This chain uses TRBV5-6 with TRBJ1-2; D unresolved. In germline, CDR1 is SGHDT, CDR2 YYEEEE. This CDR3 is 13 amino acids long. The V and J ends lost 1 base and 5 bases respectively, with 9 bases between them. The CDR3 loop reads CASSLNRKYGYTF. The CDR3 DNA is TGTGCCAGCAGCTTGAACAGAAAGTATGGCTACACCTTC.

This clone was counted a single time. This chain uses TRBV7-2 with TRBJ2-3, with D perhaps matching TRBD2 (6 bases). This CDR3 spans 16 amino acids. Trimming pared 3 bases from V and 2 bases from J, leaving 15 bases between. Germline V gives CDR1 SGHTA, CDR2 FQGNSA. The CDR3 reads CASSLGLAYNTDTQYF. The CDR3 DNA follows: TGTGCCAGCAGCTTGGGCCTAGCGTACAACACAGATACGCAGTATTTT.

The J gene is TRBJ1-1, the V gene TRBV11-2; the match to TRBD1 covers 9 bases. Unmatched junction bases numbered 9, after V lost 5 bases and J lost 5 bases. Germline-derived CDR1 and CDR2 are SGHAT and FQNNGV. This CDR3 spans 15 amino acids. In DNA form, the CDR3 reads TGTGCCAGCAGCCGTCCGGGACAGGGCAAAACTGAAGCTTTCTTT. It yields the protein CASSRPGQGKTEAFF.

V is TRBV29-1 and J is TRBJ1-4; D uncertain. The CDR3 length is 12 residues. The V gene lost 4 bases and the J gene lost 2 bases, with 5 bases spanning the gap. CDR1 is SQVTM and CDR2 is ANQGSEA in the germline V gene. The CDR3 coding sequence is TGCAGCGTTGTGGCCACTAATGAAAAACTGTTTTTT. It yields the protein CSVVATNEKLFF.

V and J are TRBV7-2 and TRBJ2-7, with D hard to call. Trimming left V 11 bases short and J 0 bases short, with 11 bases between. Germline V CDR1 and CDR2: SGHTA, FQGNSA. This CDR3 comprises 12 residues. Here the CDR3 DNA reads TGTGCCTCACGGGTCAGCTCCTACGAGCAGTACTTC. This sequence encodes CASRVSSYEQYF. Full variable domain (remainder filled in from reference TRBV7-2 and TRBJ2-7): GAGVSQSPSNKVTEKGKDVELRCDPISGHTALYWYRQSLGQGLEFLIYFQGNSAPDKSGLPSDRFSAERTGGSVSTLTIQRTQQEDSAVYLCASRVSSYEQYFGPGTRLTVT.

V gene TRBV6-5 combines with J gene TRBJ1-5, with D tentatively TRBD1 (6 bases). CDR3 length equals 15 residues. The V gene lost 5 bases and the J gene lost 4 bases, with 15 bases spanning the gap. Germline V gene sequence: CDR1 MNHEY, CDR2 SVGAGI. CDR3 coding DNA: TGTGCCAGCAGTCAGGGGAAGGCGTCGAATCAGCCCCAGCATTTT. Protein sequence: CASSQGKASNQPQHF.

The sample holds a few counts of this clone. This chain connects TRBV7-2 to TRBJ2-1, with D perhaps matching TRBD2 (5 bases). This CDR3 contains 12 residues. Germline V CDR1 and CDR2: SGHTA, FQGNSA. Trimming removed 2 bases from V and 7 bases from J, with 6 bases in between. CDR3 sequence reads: CASSLTGNEQFF. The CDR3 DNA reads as TGTGCCAGCAGCTTAACGGGGAATGAGCAGTTCTTC. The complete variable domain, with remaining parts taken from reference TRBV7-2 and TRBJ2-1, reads GAGVSQSPSNKVTEKGKDVELRCDPISGHTALYWYRQSLGQGLEFLIYFQGNSAPDKSGLPSDRFSAERTGGSVSTLTIQRTQQEDSAVYLCASSLTGNEQFFGPGTRLTVL.

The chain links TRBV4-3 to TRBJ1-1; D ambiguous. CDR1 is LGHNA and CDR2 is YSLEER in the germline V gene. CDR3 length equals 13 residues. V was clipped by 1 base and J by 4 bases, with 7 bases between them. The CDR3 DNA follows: TGCGCCAGCAGCCAAGGCCCGGGCACTGAAGCTTTCTTT. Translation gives CASSQGPGTEAFF.

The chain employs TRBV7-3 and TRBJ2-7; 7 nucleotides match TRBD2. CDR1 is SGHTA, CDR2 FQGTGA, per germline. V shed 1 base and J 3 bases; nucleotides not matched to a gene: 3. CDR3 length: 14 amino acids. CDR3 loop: CASSLRREGYEQYF. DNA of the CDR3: TGTGCCAGCAGCTTAAGAAGGGAGGGCTACGAGCAGTACTTC.

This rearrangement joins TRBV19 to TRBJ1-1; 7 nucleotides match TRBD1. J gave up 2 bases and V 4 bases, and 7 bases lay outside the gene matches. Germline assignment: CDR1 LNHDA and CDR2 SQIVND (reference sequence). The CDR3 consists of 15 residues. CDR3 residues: CASSTYRGSNTEAFF. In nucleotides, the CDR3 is TGTGCCAGTAGTACCTACAGGGGAAGTAACACTGAAGCTTTCTTT.

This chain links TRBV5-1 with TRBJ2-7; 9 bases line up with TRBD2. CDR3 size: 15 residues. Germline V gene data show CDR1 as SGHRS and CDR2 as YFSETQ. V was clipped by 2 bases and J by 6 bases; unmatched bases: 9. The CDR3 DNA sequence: TGCGCCAGCAGCTTTCTGGGCGGGAGGGCAGGCGAGCAGTACTTC. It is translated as CASSFLGGRAGEQYF.

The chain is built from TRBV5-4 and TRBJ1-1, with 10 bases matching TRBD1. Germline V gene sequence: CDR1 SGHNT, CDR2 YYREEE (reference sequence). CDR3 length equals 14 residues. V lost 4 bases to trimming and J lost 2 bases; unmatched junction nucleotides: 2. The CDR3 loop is CASSRDRGNTEAFF. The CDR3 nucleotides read TGTGCCAGCAGCCGGGACAGGGGCAACACTGAAGCTTTCTTT.

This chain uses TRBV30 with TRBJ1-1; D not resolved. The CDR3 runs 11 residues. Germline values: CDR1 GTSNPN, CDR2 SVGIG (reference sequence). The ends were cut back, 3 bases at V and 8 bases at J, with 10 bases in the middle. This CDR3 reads CAWSPSYEAFF. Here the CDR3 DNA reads TGTGCCTGGAGCCCTAGTTACGAAGCTTTCTTT. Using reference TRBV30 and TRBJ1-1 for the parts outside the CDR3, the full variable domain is SQTIHQWPATLVQPVGSPLSLECTVEGTSNPNLYWYRQAAGRGLQLLFYSVGIGQISSEVPQNLSASRPQDRQFILSSKKLLLSDSGFYLCAWSPSYEAFFGQGTRLTVV.